The source of this TCR beta chain is a study of post-analysis software for immune sequencing data. Overall study findings and caveats: Versus controls, multiple sclerosis patients showed significantly lower diversity (normalized Chao1). Under F measure analysis, samples from one preparation batch co-clustered strongly. Relative to controls, patients had several TRBV segments at higher frequency, with TRBV5-6, TRBV5-1 and TRBV20-1 among these.

This clonotype was seen only a few times. What it recognizes is unknown. Unique molecular identifiers were carried by the TCR beta cDNA libraries. T cells numbering roughly 1 to 10 million yielded a few hundred thousand cDNA molecules. TCRdb used MiXCR to reprocess the PCR reads, holding one entry per CDR3 protein. The table shows about 460,000 distinct CDR3 sequences, with 45% occurring only once. Trimming took 1 base from V and 4 from J; bases not matched to a gene: 12. The CDR3 sequence is 17 residues long. Looked up from germline, CDR1 is DFQATT and CDR2 is SNEGSKA (reference sequence). Source material: blood. This TCR was recovered from a girl aged 5-17 years with multiple sclerosis. V and J are TRBV20-1 and TRBJ1-5; 8 positions match TRBD1. The CDR3 DNA reads as TGCAGTGCTAGAGTCCCCCTCGGACAGGGAAGGAATCAGCCCCAGCATTTT. Its protein is CSARVPLGQGRNQPQHF.